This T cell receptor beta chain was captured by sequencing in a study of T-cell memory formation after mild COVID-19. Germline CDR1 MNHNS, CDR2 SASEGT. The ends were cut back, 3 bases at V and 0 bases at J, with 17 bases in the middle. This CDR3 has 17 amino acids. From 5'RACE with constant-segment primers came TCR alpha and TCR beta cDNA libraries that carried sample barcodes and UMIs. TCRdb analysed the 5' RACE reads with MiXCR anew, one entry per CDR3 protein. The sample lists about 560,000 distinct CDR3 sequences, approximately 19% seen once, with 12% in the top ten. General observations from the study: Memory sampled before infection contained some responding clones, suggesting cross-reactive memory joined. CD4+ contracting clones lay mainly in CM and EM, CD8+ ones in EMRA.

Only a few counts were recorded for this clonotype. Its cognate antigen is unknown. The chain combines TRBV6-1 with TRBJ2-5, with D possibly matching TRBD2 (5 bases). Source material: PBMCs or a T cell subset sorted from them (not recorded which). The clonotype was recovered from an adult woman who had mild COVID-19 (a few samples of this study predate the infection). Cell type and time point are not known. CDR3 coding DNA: TGTGCCAGCAGTGACCGGCCAGCGGTGAAATACCAAGAGACCCAGTACTTC. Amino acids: CASSDRPAVKYQETQYF.